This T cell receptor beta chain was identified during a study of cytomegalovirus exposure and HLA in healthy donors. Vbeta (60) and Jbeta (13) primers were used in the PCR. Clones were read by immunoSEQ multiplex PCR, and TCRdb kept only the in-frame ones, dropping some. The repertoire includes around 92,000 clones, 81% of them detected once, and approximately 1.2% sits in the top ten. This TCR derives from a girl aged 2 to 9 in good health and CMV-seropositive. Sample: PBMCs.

The CDR3 sequence is CATSTENYEQYF. CDR3 coding DNA: TGTGCCACCTCGACAGAGAACTACGAGCAGTACTTC. The chain couples TRBV10-3 to TRBJ2-7; TRBD1 is a possible D gene (5 bases). The V end lost 10 bases, the J end lost 3 bases, and 13 bases lay between the germline ends. Germline V gene data show CDR1 as ENHRY and CDR2 as SYGVKD. The CDR3 covers 12 residues.